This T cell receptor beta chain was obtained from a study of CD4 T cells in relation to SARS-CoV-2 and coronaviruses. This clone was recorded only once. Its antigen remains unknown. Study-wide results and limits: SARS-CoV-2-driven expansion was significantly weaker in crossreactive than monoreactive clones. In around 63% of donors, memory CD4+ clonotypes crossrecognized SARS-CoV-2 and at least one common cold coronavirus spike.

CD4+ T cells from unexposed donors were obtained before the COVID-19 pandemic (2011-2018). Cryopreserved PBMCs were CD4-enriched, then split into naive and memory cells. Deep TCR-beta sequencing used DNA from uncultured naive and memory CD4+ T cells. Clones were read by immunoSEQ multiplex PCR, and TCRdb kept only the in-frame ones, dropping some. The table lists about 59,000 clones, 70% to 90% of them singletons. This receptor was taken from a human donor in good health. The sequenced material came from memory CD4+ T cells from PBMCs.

The CDR3 loop is CASSQDRGPSSNYGYTF. The CDR3 coding sequence is TGTGCCAGCAGCCAAGACAGGGGGCCTTCTTCTAACTATGGCTACACCTTC. This chain uses TRBV3-1 (or the pseudogene TRBV3-2) with TRBJ1-2; 8 bases agree with TRBD1. The length of the CDR3 is 17 residues. Germline V gives CDR1 LGHDT, CDR2 YNNKEL (reference sequence). The ends lost 0 bases at V and 0 bases at J; junction bases unmatched: 6.